These 8 T cell receptor beta chains share one sample of origin, sequenced in a study of cytomegalovirus exposure and HLA in healthy donors. 60 Vbeta and 13 Jbeta primers were used in PCR. The repertoire was sequenced with immunoSEQ multiplex PCR; TCRdb's copy has only in-frame clones and lacks some. The repertoire holds roughly 160,000 clones, with approximately 80% as singletons. Sequencing was performed on PBMCs. The receptor source for this set is a boy aged 2 to 10 in good health and CMV-seronegative.

This clone was counted a few times. This chain connects TRBV6-6 to TRBJ2-5; D is unclear. The CDR3 contains 12 residues. V shed 2 bases and J shed 5 bases, with 6 bases lying between them. CDR1 and CDR2 from the germline V gene are MNHNY and SVGAGI (reference sequence). The CDR3 bases are TGTGCCAGCAGTTACCAGTTGGAGACCCAGTACTTC. This encodes CASSYQLETQYF.

DNA for the CDR3: TGCGCCAGCAGCTTAGCAGGGGTGGCCACTGAAGCTTTCTTT. Protein sequence: CASSLAGVATEAFF. The chain joins TRBV5-1 to TRBJ1-1, with D possibly TRBD1 on 6 matching bases. Germline assignment: CDR1 SGHRS and CDR2 YFSETQ. This CDR3 region has 14 residues. Trimming shortened V by 2 bases and J by 4 bases, and 12 bases separated the two germline ends.

The genes are TRBV6-5 and TRBJ1-5; TRBD1 agrees at 7 bases. CDR1 is MNHEY and CDR2 is SVGAGI in the germline V gene. The CDR3 consists of 14 residues. The V and J ends lost 2 bases and 3 bases, in that order; junction bases with no gene match: 1. CDR3 protein: CASSYGQDNQPQHF. CDR3 bases: TGTGCCAGCAGTTACGGACAGGACAATCAGCCCCAGCATTTT.

The chain joins TRBV4-3 to TRBJ2-5; 7 nucleotides agree with TRBD2. The CDR3 is 15 amino acids. With 0 bases clipped from V and 4 bases from J, the junction kept 5 bases outside the gene matches. Germline V gene lookup returns CDR1 LGHNA and CDR2 YSLEER. The DNA for the CDR3 is TGCGCCAGCAGCCAAGATCTCCTAGCGGTAGAGACCCAGTACTTC. It is translated as CASSQDLLAVETQYF.

V gene TRBV7-9 combines with J gene TRBJ2-1, with D possibly matching TRBD1 (6 bases). The germline V gene encodes CDR1 SEHNR and CDR2 FQNEAQ (reference sequence). Trimming removed 2 bases from V and 8 bases from J, with 16 bases in between. The CDR3 consists of 15 residues. The chain's CDR3 is CASSLNQGLRDEQFF. CDR3 nucleotide sequence: TGTGCCAGCAGCTTAAATCAGGGGTTGCGCGATGAGCAGTTCTTC.

The V call is TRBV6-1, the J call TRBJ1-5, with D possibly being TRBD1 (5 bases). This CDR3 comprises 16 residues. In germline, CDR1 is MNHNS, CDR2 SASEGT. V gave up 3 bases and J gave up 0 bases, with 12 bases separating them. In DNA form, the CDR3 reads TGTGCCAGCAGTGAGCTCAGGGACTATAGCAATCAGCCCCAGCATTTT. Translation gives CASSELRDYSNQPQHF.

This sequence joins TRBV25-1 and TRBJ2-1; 9 bases agree with TRBD2. V dropped 6 bases and J dropped 0; count of bases not matched to a gene: 6. Per the germline V gene, CDR1 is MGHDK and CDR2 is SYGVNS. This CDR3 is 16 amino acids long. In nucleotides, the CDR3 is TGTGCCAGCAGCTATAGCGGGGGACCCTCCTACAATGAGCAGTTCTTC. Encoded protein: CASSYSGGPSYNEQFF.

This clone occurred once. This sequence joins TRBV18 and TRBJ2-7; D is undetermined. The CDR3 is 13 residues long. V shed 3 bases and J shed 3 bases, with 9 bases lying between them. Germline V CDR1 and CDR2: KGHSH, LQKENI. As DNA, the CDR3 is TGTGCCAGCTCACCTACGGGTGGCTACGAGCAGTACTTC. Amino acids: CASSPTGGYEQYF.